These 19 T cell receptor beta chains were sequenced from one sample in a study of Graves' ophthalmopathy and Graves' hyperthyroidism. For repertoire sequencing, the TCR beta CDR3 regions were amplified from RNA transcripts. The authors performed first-round RT-PCR with HTBI primers and then a second-round multiplex PCR. From the multiplex PCR reads, TCRdb called clonotypes with MiXCR, one entry per CDR3 protein. In the table there are hundreds of thousands of distinct CDR3 sequences, roughly two fifths of which are singletons. Sample: peripheral blood. All receptors derive from an adult man with Graves' ophthalmopathy.

The chain uses TRBV2 and TRBJ1-1; D call uncertain. V shed 5 bases and J shed 0 bases, with 13 bases lying between them. The CDR3 length is 15 residues. Germline CDR1 is SNHLY and CDR2 is FYNNEI. CDR3 residues: CASSFSDGLNTEAFF. The CDR3 DNA follows: TGTGCCAGCAGTTTCAGTGACGGGCTGAACACTGAAGCTTTCTTT. Using reference TRBV2 and TRBJ1-1 for the parts outside the CDR3, the full variable domain is EPEVTQTPSHQVTQMGQEVILRCVPISNHLYFYWYRQILGQKVEFLVSFYNNEISEKSEIFDDQFSVERPDGSNFTLKIRSTKLEDSAMYFCASSFSDGLNTEAFFGQGTRLTVV.

The CDR3 DNA reads as TGTGCCAGCAGCTTTAGGGGGCCAGCAGGGGGCCCCTCCTACGAGCAGTACTTC. This codes for CASSFRGPAGGPSYEQYF. This chain connects TRBV5-6 to TRBJ2-7, with TRBD1 identical over 8 bases. The CDR3 is 18 amino acids. V gave up 2 bases and J gave up 0 bases; unmatched junction bases: 13. Germline V gene data show CDR1 as SGHDT and CDR2 as YYEEEE.

This chain uses TRBV7-9 with TRBJ1-1; 7 nucleotides agree with TRBD1. The CDR3 totals 14 residues. Per germline, CDR1 SEHNR and CDR2 FQNEAQ (reference sequence). After removal of 6 bases from V and 3 bases from J, the junction contained 7 bases not matched to a gene. The CDR3 is CASSLTGTHTEAFF. DNA for the CDR3: TGTGCCAGCAGTCTGACAGGGACACACACTGAAGCTTTCTTT.

This clonotype was observed many times. The chain joins TRBV9 to TRBJ2-7; 8 bases align to TRBD1. Germline V CDR1 and CDR2: SGDLS, YYNGEE. Trimming removed 5 bases from V and 3 bases from J; junction bases left unmatched: 1. The CDR3 is 12 residues long. The CDR3 spells CASSGQGYEQYF. The CDR3 coding sequence is TGTGCCAGCAGTGGACAGGGCTACGAGCAGTACTTC.

J is TRBJ2-7 and V is TRBV7-9, with D uncertain. V lost 5 bases and J lost 2, with 16 bases in between. The germline gives CDR1 SEHNR, CDR2 FQNEAQ (reference sequence). The CDR3 has 15 residues. The CDR3 sequence is CASSQEPSPTYEQYF. The CDR3 bases are TGTGCCAGCAGCCAAGAACCCTCCCCCACCTACGAGCAGTACTTC.

On this clonotype: A junction end diverges from the germline sequence, so it may reflect a read error. The V call is TRBV7-9, the J call TRBJ2-6, with D perhaps matching TRBD1 (5 bases). In germline, CDR1 is SEHNR, CDR2 FQNEAQ (reference sequence). CDR3 length: 17 amino acids. Here the CDR3 DNA reads TGTGCCAGCAGCTTGGATGCGCGAGCGTCTGGGGCCAACGTCCCGACTTTC. Protein sequence: CASSLDARASGANVPTF.

This clonotype has just a few counts. V gene TRBV19 combines with J gene TRBJ2-2; 13 nucleotides line up with TRBD2. The CDR3 has 17 amino acids. CDR1 LNHDA and CDR2 SQIVND come from the germline V gene (reference sequence). The junction had 6 bases not matched to a gene; V was cut back by 4 bases and J by 4 bases. The CDR3 sequence is CASSTPGLAGITGELFF. The CDR3 DNA reads TGTGCCAGTAGTACGCCGGGACTAGCGGGAATCACCGGGGAGCTGTTTTTT.

The V call is TRBV10-2, the J call TRBJ1-5; TRBD1 agrees at 7 bases. CDR1 WSHSY and CDR2 SAAADI come from the germline V gene. This CDR3 is built from 17 residues. With 3 bases clipped from V and 1 base from J, the junction kept 9 bases outside the gene matches. The CDR3 protein is CASSESGGPMSNQPQHF. CDR3 nucleotide sequence: TGCGCCAGCAGTGAATCAGGGGGTCCGATGAGCAATCAGCCCCAGCATTTT.

This clonotype was found many times. V gene TRBV15 combines with J gene TRBJ2-7; 9 positions agree with TRBD1. Germline trimming cut 0 bases from V and 2 bases from J; bases unmatched to any gene: 5. CDR3 length: 16 residues. Germline values: CDR1 LNHNV, CDR2 YYDKDF (reference sequence). This CDR3 is CATSRDLGTGTYEQYF. CDR3 sequence (DNA): TGTGCCACCAGCAGAGATCTCGGGACAGGGACCTACGAGCAGTACTTC.

This clonotype was counted only a few times. The chain combines TRBV9 with TRBJ1-1, with 7 bases aligning to TRBD1. V lost 3 bases to trimming and J lost 5 bases; unmatched junction nucleotides: 7. Germline lookup yields CDR1 SGDLS and CDR2 YYNGEE. The CDR3 runs to 14 residues. The CDR3 coding sequence is TGTGCCAGCAGCGAAGTAGCAGGGGGGACTGAAGCTTTCTTT. Translating it yields CASSEVAGGTEAFF.

The rearrangement uses TRBV7-3 and TRBJ1-1, with D tentatively TRBD1 (6 bases). There are 15 residues in the CDR3. CDR1 and CDR2 (germline): SGHTA, FQGTGA. V lost 1 base to trimming and J lost 1 base, with 10 bases between them. CDR3 nucleotide sequence: TGTGCCAGCAGCTTAATCAGGGGTGAGAACACTGAAGCTTTCTTT. It translates to CASSLIRGENTEAFF.

Concerning this clonotype: This may be a read error: a much more frequent sequence differs by one nucleotide. V is TRBV2 and J is TRBJ2-7; D not resolved. The CDR3 spans 11 residues. Per the germline V gene, CDR1 is SNHLY and CDR2 is FYNNEI. The DNA for the CDR3 is TGTGCCATCAGTGACCGTGTTGAGCAGTACTTC. Translation: CAISDRVEQYF.

This clonotype was seen repeatedly, ten times or more. V is TRBV29-1 and J is TRBJ2-5; either TRBD1 or TRBD2 may supply D (5 bases each). Germline CDR1 reads SQVTM; CDR2 reads ANQGSEA. CDR3 length equals 13 residues. V was pared by 4 bases and J by 2 bases, with 11 bases between. This chain's CDR3 is CSVVAGAQETQYF. Written as DNA, the CDR3 is TGCAGCGTTGTCGCCGGGGCACAAGAGACCCAGTACTTC.

This clonotype was counted between two and nine times. V and J are TRBV7-8 and TRBJ1-1; 8 bases line up with TRBD1. V shed 2 bases and J 1 base; nucleotides not matched to a gene: 9. The CDR3 loop spans 17 amino acids. CDR1 and CDR2 from the germline V gene are SGHVS and FQNEAQ. CDR3 loop: CASSLTGRGRENTEAFF. CDR3 in DNA: TGTGCCAGCAGCTTAACGGGCAGGGGGCGGGAGAACACTGAAGCTTTCTTT.

This chain uses TRBV15 with TRBJ1-2; no definite D call. The V end was cut by 4 bases, the J end by 4 bases, with 10 bases between. Per germline, CDR1 LNHNV and CDR2 YYDKDF (reference sequence). The CDR3 totals 13 residues. This CDR3 reads CATSTASIYGYTF. The CDR3 nucleotides read TGTGCCACCAGCACAGCCAGCATCTATGGCTACACCTTC. Using reference TRBV15 and TRBJ1-2 for the parts outside the CDR3, the full variable domain is DAMVIQNPRYQVTQFGKPVTLSCSQTLNHNVMYWYQQKSSQAPKLLFHYYDKDFNNEADTPDNFQSRRPNTSFCFLDIRSPGLGDTAMYLCATSTASIYGYTFGSGTRLTVV.

Points on this clonotype: The CDR3 end shows no conserved phenylalanine or tryptophan, and so a read error is likely. No DNA is shown, since the ends of the CDR3 on it are uncertain; the CDR3 is the one TCRdb lists. The rearrangement joins TRBV11-2 to TRBJ2-7; the table gives TRBD1 as D, unverified against the DNA. Germline CDR1 is SGHAT and CDR2 is FQNNGV. From its first to its last residue, the CDR3 has 14 amino acids. This CDR3 is CASSQDMGGQVLFI.

A remark on this clonotype: A clone one base away is much larger, so this may be a read error. The rearrangement links TRBV11-1 to TRBJ2-7; 7 nucleotides line up with TRBD2. CDR3 length equals 14 residues. The V segment lost 6 bases and the J segment 6 bases; nucleotides outside the gene matches: 11. CDR1 and CDR2 (germline): SGHAT, FQDESV (reference sequence). The CDR3 loop is CASSELEGGAEQYF. In DNA, the CDR3 is TGTGCCAGCAGTGAATTAGAGGGAGGGGCCGAGCAGTACTTC. Full variable domain (outside the CDR3, taken from reference TRBV11-1 and TRBJ2-7): EAEVAQSPRYKITEKSQAVAFWCDPISGHATLYWYRQILGQGPELLVQFQDESVVDDSQLPKDRFSAERLKGVDSTLKIQPAELGDSAMYLCASSELEGGAEQYFGPGTRLTVT.

The V call is TRBV29-1, the J call TRBJ1-2, with 7 nucleotides matching TRBD1. The germline V gene encodes CDR1 SQVTM and CDR2 ANQGSEA. The CDR3 is made up of 14 amino acids. V lost 5 bases to trimming and J lost 4 bases; unmatched junction nucleotides: 10. The CDR3 reads CSVLPTGDTYGYTF. In nucleotides, the CDR3 is TGCAGCGTTCTTCCAACAGGGGATACCTATGGCTACACCTTC.

Notes on this clonotype: This clone may be a read error of a much larger clone one base away. The chain uses TRBV25-1 and TRBJ2-2; unclear D gene. CDR3 length: 12 residues. CDR1 and CDR2 (germline): MGHDK, SYGVNS. In nucleotides, the CDR3 is TGTGCCGGCAGTTTCCGAGGCGGGGAGCTGTTTTTT. Its protein product is CAGSFRGGELFF. The whole variable domain, remainder taken from reference TRBV25-1 and TRBJ2-2, is EADIYQTPRYLVIGTGKKITLECSQTMGHDKMYWYQQDPGMELHLIHYSYGVNSTEKGDLSSESTVSRIRTEHFPLTLESARPSHTSQYLCAGSFRGGELFFGEGSRLTVL.